Listed below are T cell receptor beta chains from one sample, sequenced in a study of T cells in Graves' hyperthyroidism and ophthalmopathy. One entry per CDR3 protein, called by TCRdb with MiXCR from the multiplex PCR reads. The sample lists some 320,000 distinct CDR3 sequences, about an eighth occurring once. What was sequenced was blood. The receptors were sampled from a woman aged 40-49 years with Graves' ophthalmopathy. Both conserved end residues are part of each CDR3. A D gene is named only where the DNA matches it firmly. Only some rows state a clone size, as once, few, many or a class for expanded clones.

TGCAGTGCTAAGACCATACAGGGACAGGGTTTAAATGAGCAGTTCTTC CSAKTIQGQGLNEQFF NA TRBD1 TRBJ2-1 TRBV20-1
TGTGCCAGCAGTTGGTTTAGAGCGGTAGCCAAAAACATTCAGTACTTC CASSWFRAVAKNIQYF many NA TRBJ2-4 TRBV28
TGTGCTTGGGAGGGGGTTGCGGGCAACACTGAAGCTTTCTTT CAWEGVAGNTEAFF once NA TRBJ1-1 TRBV30
TGCAGTGCTAGAGATCGAGGGACCTTAAAGAAGGGGGAGCAGTTCTTC CSARDRGTLKKGEQFF NA NA TRBJ2-1 TRBV20-1
TGTGCCAGCAGCCCGACTAGCGGGAGGACTACCTACAATGAGCAGTTCTTC CASSPTSGRTTYNEQFF many TRBD2 TRBJ2-1 TRBV3-1
TGTGCCAGCTTACAGGGGACGGACACCGGGGAGCTGTTTTTT CASLQGTDTGELFF NA TRBD1 TRBJ2-2 TRBV28
TGTGCCTGGAGCGCCCTTGGGGCTGGGGACACCATATATTTT CAWSALGAGDTIYF NA NA TRBJ1-3 TRBV30
TGTGCCACCAGTGAACCCGGGACAGGAACTCAAGAGACCCAGTACTTC CATSEPGTGTQETQYF NA TRBD1 TRBJ2-5 TRBV24-1
TGTGCCAGCAGACCGGGACCGCCAGAAACCGGGGAGCTGTTTTTT CASRPGPPETGELFF many NA TRBJ2-2 TRBV27
TGTGCCAGCAGTGAAATCAGGGACTATGGCTACACCTTC CASSEIRDYGYTF many NA TRBJ1-2 TRBV2
TGCAGTGCTAGGAGACTAGCGGGAGACACCGGGGAGCTGTTTTTT CSARRLAGDTGELFF few TRBD2 TRBJ2-2 TRBV20-1
TGTGCCAGCAGCCATCGGGACAGCTCCTACAATGAGCAGTTCTTC CASSHRDSSYNEQFF many TRBD1 TRBJ2-1 TRBV14
TGTGCCAGCAGTCTTGGGGGACCGCCGGGGGGTGAGCAGTTCTTC CASSLGGPPGGEQFF NA TRBD2 TRBJ2-1 TRBV12-3/TRBV12-4
TGTGCCAGCAGTTTTCTAGCGGGAGGCTCTGGGGCCAACGTCCTGACTTTC CASSFLAGGSGANVLTF many TRBD2 TRBJ2-6 TRBV12-3/TRBV12-4
TGTGCCAGCAGCGTAGATCAAGTCCCGGGCAATGAGCAGTTCTTC CASSVDQVPGNEQFF many NA TRBJ2-1 TRBV9
TGTGCCAGCAGCTTACGTCCCCGGGACAGGGGGAGGAACACCATATATTTT CASSLRPRDRGRNTIYF NA TRBD1 TRBJ1-3 TRBV11-2
TGTGCCAGCAGCTTAACTAGTTTCAATGAGCAGTTCTTC CASSLTSFNEQFF many NA TRBJ2-1 TRBV7-2
TGCGCCAGCAGCCAAGCGGTAAACACTGAAGCTTTCTTT CASSQAVNTEAFF NA NA TRBJ1-1 TRBV4-1
TGTGCCAGCTCACCAAAGTTACTAGCGGGAGAGGTGTCCTACAATGAGCAGTTCTTC CASSPKLLAGEVSYNEQFF NA TRBD2 TRBJ2-1 TRBV18
TGCAGCGTTGAAGGCGGACAGGGTATCACCGGGGAGCTGTTTTTT CSVEGGQGITGELFF many TRBD1 TRBJ2-2 TRBV29-1
TGCGCCAGCAGCCCAGAACTGAGGAGTACAGATACGCAGTATTTT CASSPELRSTDTQYF few NA TRBJ2-3 TRBV5-1
TGTGCCAGCCGGGACAGACTCAATGAGCAGTTCTTC CASRDRLNEQFF many TRBD1 TRBJ2-1 TRBV19
TGTGCCAGCAGAACGGGTCTAAACACCGGGGAGCTGTTTTTT CASRTGLNTGELFF many NA TRBJ2-2 TRBV27
TGTGCCAGCAGACCCATCGCTACGACAGGGGGCATGGACGAGCAGTACTTC CASRPIATTGGMDEQYF many TRBD1 TRBJ2-7 TRBV6-1
TGTGCCAGCAGCCGGGACAGAGCTTTAGGGGAGCTGTTTTTT CASSRDRALGELFF NA TRBD1 TRBJ2-2 TRBV3-1
TGTGCCAGCAGTTACACAGGGTTCCGAGATTCACCCCTCCACTTT CASSYTGFRDSPLHF NA NA TRBJ1-6 TRBV6-5
TGTGCCAGCAGTCGGCGGACGGGTATGGGGACAGATACGCAGTATTTT CASSRRTGMGTDTQYF few NA TRBJ2-3 TRBV6-1
TGCAGTGCCCACATTGGGCGGGAGTCCCATGAGCAGTTCTTC CSAHIGRESHEQFF many TRBD2 TRBJ2-1 TRBV20-1
TGTGCCAGCAACCGGGACAGGGGTGTCCAAGAGACCCAGTACTTC CASNRDRGVQETQYF many TRBD1 TRBJ2-5 TRBV2